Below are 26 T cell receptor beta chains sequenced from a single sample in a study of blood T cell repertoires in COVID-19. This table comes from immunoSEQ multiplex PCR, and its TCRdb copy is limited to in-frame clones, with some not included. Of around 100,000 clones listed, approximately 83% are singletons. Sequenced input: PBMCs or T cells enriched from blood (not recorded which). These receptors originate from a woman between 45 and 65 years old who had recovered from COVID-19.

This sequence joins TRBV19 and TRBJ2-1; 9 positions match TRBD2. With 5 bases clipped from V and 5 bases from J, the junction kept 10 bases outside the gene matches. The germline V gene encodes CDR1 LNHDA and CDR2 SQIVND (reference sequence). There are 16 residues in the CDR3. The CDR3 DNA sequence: TGTGCCAGTAGTCAAACCGGGACTAGCTTTAACAATGAGCAGTTCTTC. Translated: CASSQTGTSFNNEQFF.

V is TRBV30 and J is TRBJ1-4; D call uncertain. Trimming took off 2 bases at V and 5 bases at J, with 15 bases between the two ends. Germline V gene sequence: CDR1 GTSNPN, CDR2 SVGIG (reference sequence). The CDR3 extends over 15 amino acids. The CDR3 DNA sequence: TGTGCCTGGAGTACTAGGCAGGAACTAAATGAAAAACTGTTTTTT. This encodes CAWSTRQELNEKLFF.

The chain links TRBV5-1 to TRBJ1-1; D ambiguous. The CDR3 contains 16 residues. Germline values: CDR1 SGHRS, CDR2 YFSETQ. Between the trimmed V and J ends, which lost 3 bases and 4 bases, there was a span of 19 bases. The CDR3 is CASSSGLRTTITEAFF. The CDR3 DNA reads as TGCGCCAGCAGCTCTGGACTGCGCACGACTATCACTGAAGCTTTCTTT. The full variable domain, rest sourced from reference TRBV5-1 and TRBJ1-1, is KAGVTQTPRYLIKTRGQQVTLSCSPISGHRSVSWYQQTPGQGLQFLFEYFSETQRNKGNFPGRFSGRQFSNSRSEMNVSTLELGDSALYLCASSSGLRTTITEAFFGQGTRLTVV.

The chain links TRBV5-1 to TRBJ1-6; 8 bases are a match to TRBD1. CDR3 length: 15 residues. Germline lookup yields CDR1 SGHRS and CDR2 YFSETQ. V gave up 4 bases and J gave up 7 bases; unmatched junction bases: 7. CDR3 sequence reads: CASSPKGQENSPLHF. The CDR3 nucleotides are TGCGCCAGCAGCCCAAAGGGACAGGAAAATTCACCCCTCCACTTT.

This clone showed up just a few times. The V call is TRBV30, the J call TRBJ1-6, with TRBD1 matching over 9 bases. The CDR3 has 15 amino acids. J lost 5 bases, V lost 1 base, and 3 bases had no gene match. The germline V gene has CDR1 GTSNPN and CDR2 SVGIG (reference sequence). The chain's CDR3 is CAWSGQGGNNSPLHF. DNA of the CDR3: TGTGCCTGGAGTGGACAGGGGGGTAATAATTCACCCCTCCACTTT.

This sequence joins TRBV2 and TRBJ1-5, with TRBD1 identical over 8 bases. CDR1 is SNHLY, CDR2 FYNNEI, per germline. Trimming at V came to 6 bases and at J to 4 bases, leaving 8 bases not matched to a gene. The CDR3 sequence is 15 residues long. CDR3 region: CASSSGQAQNQPQHF. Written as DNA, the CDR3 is TGTGCCAGCAGCTCGGGACAGGCGCAAAATCAGCCCCAGCATTTT. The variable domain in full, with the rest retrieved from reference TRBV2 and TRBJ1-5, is EPEVTQTPSHQVTQMGQEVILRCVPISNHLYFYWYRQILGQKVEFLVSFYNNEISEKSEIFDDQFSVERPDGSNFTLKIRSTKLEDSAMYFCASSSGQAQNQPQHFGDGTRLSIL.

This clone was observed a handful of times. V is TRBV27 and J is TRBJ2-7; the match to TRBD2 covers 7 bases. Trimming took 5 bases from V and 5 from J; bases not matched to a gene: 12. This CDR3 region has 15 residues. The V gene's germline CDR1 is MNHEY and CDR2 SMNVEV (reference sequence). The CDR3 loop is CASSRPLAGDDEQYF. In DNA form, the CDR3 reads TGTGCCAGCAGTCGACCGCTCGCGGGGGACGACGAGCAGTACTTC.

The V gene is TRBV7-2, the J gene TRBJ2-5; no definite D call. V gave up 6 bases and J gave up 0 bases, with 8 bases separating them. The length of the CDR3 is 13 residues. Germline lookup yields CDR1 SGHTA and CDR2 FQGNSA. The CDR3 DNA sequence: TGTGCCAGCAGTTTCTCTTACCAAGAGACCCAGTACTTC. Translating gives CASSFSYQETQYF.

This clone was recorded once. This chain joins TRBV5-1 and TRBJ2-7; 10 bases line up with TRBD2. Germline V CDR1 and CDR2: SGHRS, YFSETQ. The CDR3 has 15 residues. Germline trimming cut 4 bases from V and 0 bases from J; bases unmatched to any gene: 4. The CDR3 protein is CASSERGGFSYEQYF. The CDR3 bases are TGCGCCAGCAGCGAGCGGGGGGGTTTCTCCTACGAGCAGTACTTC.

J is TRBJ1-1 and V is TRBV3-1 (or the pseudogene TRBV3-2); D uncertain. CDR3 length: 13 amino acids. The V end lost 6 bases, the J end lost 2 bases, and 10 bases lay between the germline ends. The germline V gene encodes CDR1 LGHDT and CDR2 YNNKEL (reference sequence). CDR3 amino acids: CASRRGSNTEAFF. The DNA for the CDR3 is TGTGCCAGCAGGAGAGGGAGTAACACTGAAGCTTTCTTT.

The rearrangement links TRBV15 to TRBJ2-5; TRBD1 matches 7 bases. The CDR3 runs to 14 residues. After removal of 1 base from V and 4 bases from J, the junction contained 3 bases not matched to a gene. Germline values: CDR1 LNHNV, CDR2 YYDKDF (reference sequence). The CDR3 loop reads CATSRGGQRETQYF. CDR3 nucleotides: TGTGCCACCAGCAGAGGGGGACAGAGAGAGACCCAGTACTTC.

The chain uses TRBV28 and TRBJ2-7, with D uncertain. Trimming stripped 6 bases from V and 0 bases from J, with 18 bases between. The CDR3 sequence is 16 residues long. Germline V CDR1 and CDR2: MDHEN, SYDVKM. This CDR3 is CASRTSRRQSSYEQYF. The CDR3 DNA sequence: TGTGCCAGCAGAACGTCCCGGCGGCAAAGCTCCTACGAGCAGTACTTC.

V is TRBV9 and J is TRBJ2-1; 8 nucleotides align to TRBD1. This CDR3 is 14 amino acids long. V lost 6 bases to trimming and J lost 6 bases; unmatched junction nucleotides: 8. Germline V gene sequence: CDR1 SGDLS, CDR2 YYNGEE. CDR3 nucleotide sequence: TGTGCCAGCAACCGGGACAGGCTCGGCAATGAGCAGTTCTTC. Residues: CASNRDRLGNEQFF.

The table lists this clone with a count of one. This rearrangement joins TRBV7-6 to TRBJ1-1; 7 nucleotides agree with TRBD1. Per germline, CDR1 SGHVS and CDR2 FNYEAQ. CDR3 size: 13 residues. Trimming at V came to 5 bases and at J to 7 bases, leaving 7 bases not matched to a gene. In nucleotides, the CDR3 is TGTGCCAGCAGCCCGCCAGGGGGGAGTGAAGCTTTCTTT. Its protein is CASSPPGGSEAFF. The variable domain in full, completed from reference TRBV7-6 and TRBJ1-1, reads GAGVSQSPRYKVTKRGQDVALRCDPISGHVSLYWYRQALGQGPEFLTYFNYEAQQDKSGLPNDRFSAERPEGSISTLTIQRTEQRDSAMYRCASSPPGGSEAFFGQGTRLTVV.

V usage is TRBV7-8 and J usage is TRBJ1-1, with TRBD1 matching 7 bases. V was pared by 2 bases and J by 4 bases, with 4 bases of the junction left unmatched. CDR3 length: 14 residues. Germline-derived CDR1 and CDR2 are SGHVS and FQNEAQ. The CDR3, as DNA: TGTGCCAGCAGCTTAAGACAGGGTGGCACTGAAGCTTTCTTT. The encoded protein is CASSLRQGGTEAFF.

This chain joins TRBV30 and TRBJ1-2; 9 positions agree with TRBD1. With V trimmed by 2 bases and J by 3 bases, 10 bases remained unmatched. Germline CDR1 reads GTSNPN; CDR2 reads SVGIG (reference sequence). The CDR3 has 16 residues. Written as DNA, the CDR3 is TGTGCCTGGAGTTACGGACCGGGACAGGGCTACTATGGCTACACCTTC. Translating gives CAWSYGPGQGYYGYTF.

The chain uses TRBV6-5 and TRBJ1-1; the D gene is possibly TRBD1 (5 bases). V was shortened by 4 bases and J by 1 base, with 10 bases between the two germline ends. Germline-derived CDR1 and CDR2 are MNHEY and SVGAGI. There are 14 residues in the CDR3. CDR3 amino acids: CASSWRDPNTEAFF. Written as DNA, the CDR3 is TGTGCCAGCAGTTGGCGGGACCCGAACACTGAAGCTTTCTTT.

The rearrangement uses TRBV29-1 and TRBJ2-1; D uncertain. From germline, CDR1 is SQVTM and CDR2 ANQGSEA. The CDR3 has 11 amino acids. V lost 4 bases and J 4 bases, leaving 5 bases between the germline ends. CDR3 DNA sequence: TGCAGCGTTGGTTCGTACAATGAGCAGTTCTTC. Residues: CSVGSYNEQFF.

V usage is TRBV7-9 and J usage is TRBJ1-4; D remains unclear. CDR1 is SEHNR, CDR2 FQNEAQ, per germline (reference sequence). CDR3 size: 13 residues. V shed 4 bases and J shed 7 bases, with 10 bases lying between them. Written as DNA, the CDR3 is TGTGCCAGCAGCTCCCCCCCCAGTGAAAAACTGTTTTTT. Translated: CASSSPPSEKLFF.

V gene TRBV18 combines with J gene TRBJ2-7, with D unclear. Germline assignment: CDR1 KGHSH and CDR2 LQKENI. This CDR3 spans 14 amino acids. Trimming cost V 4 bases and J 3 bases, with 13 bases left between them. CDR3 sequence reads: CASSLTDPSYEQYF. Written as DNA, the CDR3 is TGTGCCAGCTCACTTACGGATCCTAGCTACGAGCAGTACTTC.

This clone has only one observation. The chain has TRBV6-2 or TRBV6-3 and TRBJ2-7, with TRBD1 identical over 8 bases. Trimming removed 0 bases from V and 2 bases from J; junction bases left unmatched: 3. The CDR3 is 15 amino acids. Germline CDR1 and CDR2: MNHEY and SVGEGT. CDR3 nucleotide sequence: TGTGCCAGCAGTTACTCGAAACAGGGGGCCTACGAGCAGTACTTC. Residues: CASSYSKQGAYEQYF.

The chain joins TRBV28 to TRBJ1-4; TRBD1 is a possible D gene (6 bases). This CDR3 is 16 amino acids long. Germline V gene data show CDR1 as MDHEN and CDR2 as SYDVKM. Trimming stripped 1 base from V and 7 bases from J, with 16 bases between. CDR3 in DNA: TGTGCCAGCAGTTTATACTCAGGGGCTGTTTCTGAAAAACTGTTTTTT. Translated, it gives CASSLYSGAVSEKLFF.

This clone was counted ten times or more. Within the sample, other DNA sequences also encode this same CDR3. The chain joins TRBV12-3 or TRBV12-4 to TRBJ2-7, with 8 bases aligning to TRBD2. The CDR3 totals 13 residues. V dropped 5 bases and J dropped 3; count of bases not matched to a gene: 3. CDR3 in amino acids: CASSRAGGYEQYF. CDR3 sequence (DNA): TGTGCCAGCAGTCGGGCGGGGGGCTACGAGCAGTACTTC.

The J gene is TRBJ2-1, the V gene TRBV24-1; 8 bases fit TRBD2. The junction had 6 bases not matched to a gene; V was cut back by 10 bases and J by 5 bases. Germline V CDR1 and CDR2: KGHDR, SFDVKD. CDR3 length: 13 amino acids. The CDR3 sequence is CATTSGVNNEQFF. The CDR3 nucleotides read TGTGCCACTACTAGCGGAGTCAACAATGAGCAGTTCTTC.

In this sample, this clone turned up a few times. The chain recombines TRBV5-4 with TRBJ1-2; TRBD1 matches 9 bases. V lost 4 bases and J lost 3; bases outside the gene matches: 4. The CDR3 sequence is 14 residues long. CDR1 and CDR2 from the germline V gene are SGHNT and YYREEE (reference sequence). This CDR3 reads CASSGTGGDYGYTF. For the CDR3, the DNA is TGTGCCAGCAGCGGCACAGGGGGCGACTATGGCTACACCTTC.

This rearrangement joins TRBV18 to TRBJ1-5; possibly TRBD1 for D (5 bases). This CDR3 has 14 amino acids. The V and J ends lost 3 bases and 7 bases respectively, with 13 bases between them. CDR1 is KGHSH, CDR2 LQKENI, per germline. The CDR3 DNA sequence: TGTGCCAGCTCACCGTCACAGGTGGAGCAGCCCCAGCATTTT. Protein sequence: CASSPSQVEQPQHF.